This T cell receptor beta chain was sequenced during a study of identical twins. One entry per CDR3 protein results from TCRdb running MiXCR on the 5' RACE reads. The sample has around 370,000 distinct CDR3 sequences, approximately 8.7% seen once; the top ten hold under 10%. The CDR3 loop spans 20 amino acids. From germline, CDR1 is SGHRS and CDR2 YFSETQ. Losses at the gene ends were 1 base for V and 2 bases for J; bases not matched to a gene: 14. Healthy Caucasians, and only they, were the donors. This clonotype came up a few times. Source material: naive T cells sorted from blood. This clonotype originated in a woman aged 50 to 65 in good health. The gene calls are TRBV5-1 and TRBJ2-7; 14 nucleotides agree with TRBD2. In DNA, the CDR3 is TGCGCCAGCAGCTTGAGGGGGGGACTAGCGGGAGTTTTCTCCCCCTACGAGCAGTACTTC. Translation gives CASSLRGGLAGVFSPYEQYF.